These 8 T cell receptor beta chains were all obtained from the same sample, sequenced in a study of long-term antiretroviral therapy in people with HIV. At the survey level, the v3.0 immunoSEQ assay was run. Assay: immunoSEQ multiplex PCR; the TCRdb copy retains only in-frame clones and omits some. The top ten hold 5% to 6.5% of the sample, which has tens of thousands of clones, around 88% seen once. Material: unsorted PBMCs, obtained more than 4.3 years after starting antiretroviral therapy. The receptors come from a man aged 25 to 40 with HIV.

The J gene is TRBJ2-7, the V gene TRBV12-5, with D perhaps matching TRBD2 (5 bases). Trimming took off 1 base at V and 5 bases at J, with 12 bases between the two ends. This CDR3 contains 14 residues. In germline, CDR1 is LGHNT, CDR2 FRNRAP. The DNA for the CDR3 is TGTGCTAGTGGTTTGGGGGTTGGAGGAGACGAGCAGTACTTC. This gives the protein CASGLGVGGDEQYF.

This clone was seen more than once but under ten times. The chain couples TRBV7-2 to TRBJ1-5, with D perhaps TRBD1 (5 bases). The CDR3 is made up of 13 amino acids. The germline V and J ends were trimmed by 5 bases and 7 bases, with 12 bases remaining between them. Germline CDR1 reads SGHTA; CDR2 reads FQGNSA. The CDR3 DNA is TGTGCCAGCAGCGACGGGACGTGGCAGCCCCAGCATTTT. Amino acid sequence: CASSDGTWQPQHF.

The rearrangement uses TRBV6-5 and TRBJ1-4, with 7 bases matching TRBD1. The CDR3 is 15 amino acids. V gave up 4 bases and J gave up 6 bases; unmatched junction bases: 8. In germline, CDR1 is MNHEY, CDR2 SVGAGI. The CDR3 region is CASSFGRGWDEKLFF. The CDR3 DNA sequence: TGTGCCAGCAGTTTCGGCAGGGGGTGGGATGAAAAACTGTTTTTT.

This clone occurred once. The chain uses TRBV2 and TRBJ1-5, with unresolved D. CDR1 and CDR2 (germline): SNHLY, FYNNEI. Deletions cut 1 base from V and 4 bases from J, with 5 bases between. This CDR3 comprises 13 residues. This CDR3 is CASSEVRNQPQHF. The CDR3 coding sequence is TGTGCCAGCAGTGAAGTGAGGAATCAGCCCCAGCATTTT. The full variable domain, rest sourced from reference TRBV2 and TRBJ1-5, is EPEVTQTPSHQVTQMGQEVILRCVPISNHLYFYWYRQILGQKVEFLVSFYNNEISEKSEIFDDQFSVERPDGSNFTLKIRSTKLEDSAMYFCASSEVRNQPQHFGDGTRLSIL.

The chain links TRBV5-6 to TRBJ1-1, with D possibly TRBD1 on 5 matching bases. V lost 4 bases and J lost 0, with 10 bases in between. CDR3 length: 14 residues. Germline V gene data show CDR1 as SGHDT and CDR2 as YYEEEE. CDR3 bases: TGTGCCAGCAGCCCGGGGCGCTTGAACACTGAAGCTTTCTTT. Translation gives CASSPGRLNTEAFF.

This clone was recorded only once. The J gene is TRBJ2-5, the V gene TRBV20-1, with no clear D. Trimming took off 3 bases at V and 2 bases at J, with 4 bases between the two ends. CDR3 size: 11 residues. Germline V CDR1 and CDR2: DFQATT, SNEGSKA (reference sequence). In nucleotides, the CDR3 is TGCAGTGCTAGCGAACAAGAGACCCAGTACTTC. Residues: CSASEQETQYF.

The rearrangement links TRBV9 to TRBJ1-2; no firm D call. This CDR3 has 12 amino acids. Trimming left V 0 bases short and J 4 bases short, with 4 bases between. The V gene's germline CDR1 is SGDLS and CDR2 YYNGEE. Written as DNA, the CDR3 is TGTGCCAGCAGCGTAGGCTCCTATGGCTACACCTTC. It codes for CASSVGSYGYTF.

This rearrangement joins TRBV7-2 to TRBJ1-5, with D perhaps matching TRBD1 (6 bases). V lost 1 base, J lost 2 bases, and 12 bases lay in between. The CDR3 length is 16 residues. CDR1 and CDR2 (germline): SGHTA, FQGNSA. The CDR3: CASSLEGGRGNQPQHF. CDR3 sequence (DNA): TGTGCCAGCAGCTTAGAGGGGGGGCGCGGCAATCAGCCCCAGCATTTT.